One T cell receptor (beta chain) is described in this entry. Ages ranged from about 18 to 89 years, with residence in approximately 25 US areas. This record comes from a study of blood T cell repertoires in COVID-19. As for the study in general: COVID-19 samples, acute and convalescent, were from the United States, Italy and Spain. The analysed material was cDNA or gDNA that came from T cells, B-cell-depleted T cells, or PBMCs.

Source study methods: Estimated nucleated cell counts came from reference gene primer amplification. Sequenced by immunoSEQ multiplex PCR; TCRdb stores in-frame clones only, minus some. That table gives V, J and clone size, and the DNA gave D and trimming. This sample has about 260,000 clones; roughly 88% occur once, and the top ten carry 1% to 1.5%. J was trimmed by 6 bases and V by 3 bases; bases with no gene match: 3. This CDR3 has 13 residues. CDR1 KGHSH and CDR2 LQKENI come from the germline V gene. Sequencing used PBMCs or T cells enriched from blood (not recorded which). The chain has TRBV18 and TRBJ1-2; 8 bases agree with TRBD1. This receptor was taken from a woman in her thirties or forties with acute COVID-19. CDR3 protein: CASSPTGADGYTF. The CDR3 DNA sequence: TGTGCCAGCTCACCGACAGGGGCGGATGGCTACACCTTC.